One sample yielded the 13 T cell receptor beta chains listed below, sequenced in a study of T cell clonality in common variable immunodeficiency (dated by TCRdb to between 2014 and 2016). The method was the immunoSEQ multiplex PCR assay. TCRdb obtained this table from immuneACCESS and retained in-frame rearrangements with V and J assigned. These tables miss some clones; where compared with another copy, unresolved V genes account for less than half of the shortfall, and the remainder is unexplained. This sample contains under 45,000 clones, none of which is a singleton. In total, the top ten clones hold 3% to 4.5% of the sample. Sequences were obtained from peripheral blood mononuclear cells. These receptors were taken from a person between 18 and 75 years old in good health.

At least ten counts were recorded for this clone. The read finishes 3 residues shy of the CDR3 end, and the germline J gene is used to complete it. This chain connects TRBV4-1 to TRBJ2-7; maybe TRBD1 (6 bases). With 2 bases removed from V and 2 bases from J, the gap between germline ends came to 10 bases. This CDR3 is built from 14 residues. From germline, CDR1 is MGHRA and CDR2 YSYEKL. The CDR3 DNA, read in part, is TGCGCCAGCAGCCAAATGACAGGCCCCTACGAG. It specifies CASSQMTGPYE. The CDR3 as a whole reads CASSQMTGPYEQYF.

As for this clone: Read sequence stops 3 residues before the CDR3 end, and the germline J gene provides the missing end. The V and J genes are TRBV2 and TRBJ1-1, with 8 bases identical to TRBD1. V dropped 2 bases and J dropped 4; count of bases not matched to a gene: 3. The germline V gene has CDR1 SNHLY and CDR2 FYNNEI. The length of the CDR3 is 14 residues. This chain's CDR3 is CASSEQGAVTEAFF. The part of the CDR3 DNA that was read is TGTGCCAGCAGTGAACAGGGGGCGGTCACTGAA.

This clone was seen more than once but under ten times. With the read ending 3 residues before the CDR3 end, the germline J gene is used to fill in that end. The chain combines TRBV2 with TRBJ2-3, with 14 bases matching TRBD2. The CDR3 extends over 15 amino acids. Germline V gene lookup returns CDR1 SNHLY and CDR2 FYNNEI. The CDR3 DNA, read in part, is TGTGCCAGCAGTGAAGAGGGACTAGCGGGAGAGACG. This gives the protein CASSEEGLAGET. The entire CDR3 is CASSEEGLAGETQYF.

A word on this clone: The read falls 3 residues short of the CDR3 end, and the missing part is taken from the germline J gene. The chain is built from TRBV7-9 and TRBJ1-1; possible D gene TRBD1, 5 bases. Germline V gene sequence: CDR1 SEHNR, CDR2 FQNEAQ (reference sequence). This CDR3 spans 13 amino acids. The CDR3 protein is CASSLPTDYGAFF. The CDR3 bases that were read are TGTGCCAGCAGCTTGCCGACAGATTATGGC.

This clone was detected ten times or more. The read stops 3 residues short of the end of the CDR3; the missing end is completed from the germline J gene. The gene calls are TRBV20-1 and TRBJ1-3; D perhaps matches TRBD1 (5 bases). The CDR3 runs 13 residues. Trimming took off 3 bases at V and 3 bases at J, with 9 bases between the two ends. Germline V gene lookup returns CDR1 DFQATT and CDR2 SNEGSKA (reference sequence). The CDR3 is CSASRGVGNTIYF. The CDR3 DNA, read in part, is TGCAGTGCTAGTCGGGGGGTTGGAAACACC.

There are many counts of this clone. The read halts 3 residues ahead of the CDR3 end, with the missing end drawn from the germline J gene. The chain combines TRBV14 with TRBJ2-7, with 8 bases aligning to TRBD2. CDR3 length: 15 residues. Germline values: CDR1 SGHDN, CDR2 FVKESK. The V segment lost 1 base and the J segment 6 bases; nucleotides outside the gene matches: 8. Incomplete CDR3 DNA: TGTGCCAGCAGCCAAGTGGCGGGGGGACGAGGCGAG. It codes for CASSQVAGGRGE. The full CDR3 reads CASSQVAGGRGEQYF.

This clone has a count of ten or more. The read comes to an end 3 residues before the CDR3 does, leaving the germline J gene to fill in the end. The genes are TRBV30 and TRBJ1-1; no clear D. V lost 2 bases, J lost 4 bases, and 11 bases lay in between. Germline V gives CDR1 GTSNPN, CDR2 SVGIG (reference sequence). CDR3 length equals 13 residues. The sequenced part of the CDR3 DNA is TGTGCCTGGAGTAGAGTGTTCGGCACTGAA. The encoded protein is CAWSRVFGTE. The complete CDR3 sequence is CAWSRVFGTEAFF.

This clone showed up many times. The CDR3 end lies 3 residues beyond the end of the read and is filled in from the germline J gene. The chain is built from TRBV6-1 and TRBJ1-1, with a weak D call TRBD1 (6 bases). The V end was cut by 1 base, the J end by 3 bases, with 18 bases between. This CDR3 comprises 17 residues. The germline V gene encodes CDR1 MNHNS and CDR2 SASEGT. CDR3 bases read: TGTGCCAGCAGTGAAGGGACCTGCGGGAAGGGGGACACTGAA. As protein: CASSEGTCGKGDTE. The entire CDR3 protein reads CASSEGTCGKGDTEAFF.

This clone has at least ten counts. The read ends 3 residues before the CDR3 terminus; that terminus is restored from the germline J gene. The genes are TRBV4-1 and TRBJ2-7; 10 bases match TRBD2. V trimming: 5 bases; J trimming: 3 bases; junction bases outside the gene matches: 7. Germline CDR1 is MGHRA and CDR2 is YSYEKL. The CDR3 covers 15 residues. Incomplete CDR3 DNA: TGCGCCAGCAGCGCCGGGACTAGCGCCTACTACGAG. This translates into CASSAGTSAYYE. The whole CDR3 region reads CASSAGTSAYYEQYF.

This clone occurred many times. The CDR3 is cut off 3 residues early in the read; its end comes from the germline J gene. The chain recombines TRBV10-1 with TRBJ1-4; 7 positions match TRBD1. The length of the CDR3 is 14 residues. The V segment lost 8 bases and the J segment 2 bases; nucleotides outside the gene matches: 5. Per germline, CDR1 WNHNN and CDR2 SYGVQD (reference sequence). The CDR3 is CASSEGATNEKLFF. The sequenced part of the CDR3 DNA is TGCGCCAGCTCAGAGGGGGCGACTAATGAAAAA.

The CDR3 loop is CAQSANYGYTF. CDR3 DNA (partial): TGTGCCCAATCAGCTAACTATGGC. The chain has TRBV19 and TRBJ1-2; the D is unclear. The read is 3 residues too short to cover the CDR3 end, so that end is filled in from the germline J gene. CDR1 is LNHDA, CDR2 SQIVND, per germline (reference sequence). Trimming stripped 11 bases from V and 0 bases from J, with 7 bases between. This CDR3 is 11 amino acids long.

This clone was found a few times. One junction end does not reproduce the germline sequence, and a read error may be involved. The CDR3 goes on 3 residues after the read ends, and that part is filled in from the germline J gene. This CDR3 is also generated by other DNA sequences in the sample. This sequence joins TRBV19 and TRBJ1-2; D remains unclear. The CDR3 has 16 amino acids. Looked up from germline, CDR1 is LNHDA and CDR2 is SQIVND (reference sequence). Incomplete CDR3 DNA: TGCGCCAGTAGTATAGGCGGAGGAACCCTCCACTACGAC. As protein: CASSIGGGTLHYD. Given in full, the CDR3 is CASSIGGGTLHYDYTF.

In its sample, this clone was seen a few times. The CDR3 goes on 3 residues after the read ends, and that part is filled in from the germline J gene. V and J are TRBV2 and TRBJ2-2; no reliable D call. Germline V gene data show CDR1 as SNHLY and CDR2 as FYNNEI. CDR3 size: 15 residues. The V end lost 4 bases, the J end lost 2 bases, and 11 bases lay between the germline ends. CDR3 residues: CASSVKRPNTGELFF. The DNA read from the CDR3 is TGTGCCAGCAGTGTGAAGCGACCTAACACCGGGGAG.